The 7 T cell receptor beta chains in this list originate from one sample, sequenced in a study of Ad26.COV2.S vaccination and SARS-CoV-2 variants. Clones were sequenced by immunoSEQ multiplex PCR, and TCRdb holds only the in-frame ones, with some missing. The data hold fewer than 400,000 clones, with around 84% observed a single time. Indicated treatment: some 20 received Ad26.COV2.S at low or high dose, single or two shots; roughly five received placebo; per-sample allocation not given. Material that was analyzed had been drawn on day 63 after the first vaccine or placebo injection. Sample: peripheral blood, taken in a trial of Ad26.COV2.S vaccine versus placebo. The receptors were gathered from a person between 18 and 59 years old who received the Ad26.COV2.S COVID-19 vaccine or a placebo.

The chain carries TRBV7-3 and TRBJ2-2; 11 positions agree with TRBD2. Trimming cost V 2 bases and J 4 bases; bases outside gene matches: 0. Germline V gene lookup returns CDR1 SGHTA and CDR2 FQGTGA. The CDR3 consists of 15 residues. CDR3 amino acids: CASSLGLAGTGELFF. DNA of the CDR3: TGTGCCAGCAGCTTAGGACTAGCGGGCACCGGGGAGCTGTTTTTT.

Written as DNA, the CDR3 is TGTGCCAGCAGCTTAGGGACAGGGGCGCCCAGTGGCACCTTC. This gives the protein CASSLGTGAPSGTF. The chain recombines TRBV13 with TRBJ1-2, with 8 bases identical to TRBD1. Germline CDR1 PRHDT, CDR2 FYEKMQ (reference sequence). J gave up 13 bases and V 0 bases, and 10 bases lay outside the gene matches. This CDR3 region has 14 residues. Based on the CDR3 plus reference TRBV13 and TRBJ1-2, the full variable domain is AAGVIQSPRHLIKEKRETATLKCYPIPRHDTVYWYQQGPGQDPQFLISFYEKMQSDKGSIPDRFSAQQFSDYHSELNMSSLELGDSALYFCASSLGTGAPSGTFGSGTRLTVV.

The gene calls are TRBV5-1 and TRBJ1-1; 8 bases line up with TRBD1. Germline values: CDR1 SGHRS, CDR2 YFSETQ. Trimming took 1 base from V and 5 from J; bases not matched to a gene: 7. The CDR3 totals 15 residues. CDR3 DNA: TGCGCCAGCAGCTTGCAGGGGGCGGGGAGAACTGAAGCTTTCTTT. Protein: CASSLQGAGRTEAFF.

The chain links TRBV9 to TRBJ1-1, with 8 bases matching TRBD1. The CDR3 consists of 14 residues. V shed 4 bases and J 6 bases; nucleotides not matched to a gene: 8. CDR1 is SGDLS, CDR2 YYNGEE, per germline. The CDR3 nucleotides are TGTGCCAGCAGCCCGCGGACAGGGAAGGCTGAAGCTTTCTTT. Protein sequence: CASSPRTGKAEAFF.

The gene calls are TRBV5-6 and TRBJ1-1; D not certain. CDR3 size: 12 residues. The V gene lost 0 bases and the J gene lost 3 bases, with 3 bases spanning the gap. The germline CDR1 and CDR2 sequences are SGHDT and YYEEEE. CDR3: CASSLVDTEAFF. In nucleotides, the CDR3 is TGTGCCAGCAGCTTGGTTGACACTGAAGCTTTCTTT.

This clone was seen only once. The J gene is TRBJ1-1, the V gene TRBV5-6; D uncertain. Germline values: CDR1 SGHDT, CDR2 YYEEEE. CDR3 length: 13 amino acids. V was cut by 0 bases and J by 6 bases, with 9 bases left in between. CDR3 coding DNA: TGTGCCAGCAGCTTGGATTCACGGGCTGAAGCTTTCTTT. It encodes CASSLDSRAEAFF.

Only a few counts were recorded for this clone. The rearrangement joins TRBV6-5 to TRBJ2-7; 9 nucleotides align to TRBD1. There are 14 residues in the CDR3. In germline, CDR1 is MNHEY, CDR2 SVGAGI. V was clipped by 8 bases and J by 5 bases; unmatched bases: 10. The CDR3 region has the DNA TGTGCCAGCGGTCACAGGGGGCCTGTGGACGAGCAGTACTTC. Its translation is CASGHRGPVDEQYF.